The 21 T cell receptor beta chains presented below share a single source sample, sequenced in a study of blood T cell repertoires in COVID-19. The method was immunoSEQ multiplex PCR; TCRdb's version includes in-frame clones alone and lacks a portion of them. The sample gives some 190,000 clones, more than 70% of which show up once; just under 8.5% is in the top ten. The sample taken for sequencing was peripheral blood. These receptors were obtained from a woman aged 55-69 years with acute or convalescent COVID-19.

The chain employs TRBV7-8 and TRBJ2-1; D possibly corresponds to TRBD2 (6 bases). Germline CDR1 and CDR2: SGHVS and FQNEAQ. CDR3 length equals 15 residues. V was shortened by 5 bases and J by 7 bases, with 18 bases between the two germline ends. The CDR3 bases are TGTGCCAGCAGCCCTTGGGGGGACTCATTAAATGAGCAGTTCTTC. Its translation is CASSPWGDSLNEQFF.

This clone was detected only once. The chain joins TRBV11-2 to TRBJ2-1; weak D call: TRBD2 (6 bases). V lost 0 bases and J lost 2, with 8 bases in between. This CDR3 is built from 15 residues. Germline lookup yields CDR1 SGHAT and CDR2 FQNNGV. The CDR3 here is CASSLEGGAYNEQFF. The CDR3 coding sequence is TGTGCCAGCAGCTTAGAGGGAGGCGCCTACAATGAGCAGTTCTTC.

This clone was seen just once. V is TRBV3-1 (or the pseudogene TRBV3-2) and J is TRBJ2-1; TRBD1 might be the D (5 bases). Trimming removed 1 base from V and 10 bases from J, with 11 bases in between. This CDR3 comprises 13 residues. The germline CDR1 and CDR2 sequences are LGHDT and YNNKEL (reference sequence). CDR3 coding DNA: TGTGCCAGCAGCCAAGGGGGCCCCGGGGAGCAGTTCTTC. Encoded protein: CASSQGGPGEQFF.

This chain joins TRBV19 and TRBJ1-2, with a weak D call TRBD1 (5 bases). CDR3 length: 12 residues. Per germline, CDR1 LNHDA and CDR2 SQIVND (reference sequence). The V gene lost 6 bases and the J gene lost 3 bases, with 8 bases spanning the gap. DNA for the CDR3: TGTGCCAGTAGGTTAGGGGACTATGGCTACACCTTC. Translating it yields CASRLGDYGYTF.

The rearrangement links TRBV30 to TRBJ2-5; a possible D gene is TRBD2 (6 bases). The germline V and J ends were trimmed by 3 bases and 5 bases, with 19 bases remaining between them. This CDR3 region has 15 residues. Germline V gives CDR1 GTSNPN, CDR2 SVGIG (reference sequence). The CDR3 region has the DNA TGTGCCTGGAGCCCAATTGGGGGGACGACGGAGACCCAGTACTTC. This sequence encodes CAWSPIGGTTETQYF.

The V call is TRBV10-3, the J call TRBJ1-2; perhaps TRBD1 as D (5 bases). V dropped 6 bases and J dropped 3 bases, with 14 bases sitting between them. The CDR3 has 14 amino acids. CDR1 is ENHRY, CDR2 SYGVKD, per germline. The CDR3 bases are TGTGCCATCAGGGCTCAGGGTAGTGACTATGGCTACACCTTC. It yields the protein CAIRAQGSDYGYTF.

The chain couples TRBV10-3 to TRBJ2-7; D is perhaps TRBD2 (5 bases). This CDR3 has 11 amino acids. Germline CDR1 is ENHRY and CDR2 is SYGVKD. Trimming shortened V by 10 bases and J by 2 bases, and 9 bases separated the two germline ends. CDR3 loop: CATSGTYEQYF. In DNA, the CDR3 is TGTGCCACCAGCGGTACCTACGAGCAGTACTTC.

This clone was picked up a small number of times. The V call is TRBV6-6, the J call TRBJ2-2, with D perhaps TRBD1 (6 bases). The germline V gene has CDR1 MNHNY and CDR2 SVGAGI (reference sequence). V was clipped by 6 bases and J by 7 bases, with 18 bases between them. CDR3 length equals 15 residues. The CDR3 protein is CASRDTGIPGGELFF. As DNA, the CDR3 is TGTGCCAGCAGAGACACAGGGATTCCCGGCGGGGAGCTGTTTTTT.

With regard to this clone: A much more abundant neighbour one base away suggests this may be a read error. V and J are TRBV14 and TRBJ1-1, with D maybe TRBD1 (5 bases). V dropped 4 bases and J dropped 0 bases, with 6 bases sitting between them. The germline CDR1 and CDR2 sequences are SGHDN and FVKESK. This CDR3 has 13 residues. This chain's CDR3 is CASSRQMNTEAFF. Here the CDR3 DNA reads TGTGCCAGCAGCCGACAGATGAACACTGAAGCTTTCTTT.

This chain connects TRBV5-4 to TRBJ2-1, with unresolved D. The CDR3 loop spans 9 amino acids. Germline values: CDR1 SGHNT, CDR2 YYREEE (reference sequence). V gave up 9 bases and J gave up 12 bases, with 10 bases separating them. CDR3: CATGSGQFF. The CDR3 DNA reads TGTGCCACGGGTTCGGGGCAGTTCTTC.

V gene TRBV5-1 combines with J gene TRBJ1-3, with no clear D. The germline V gene has CDR1 SGHRS and CDR2 YFSETQ. CDR3 length equals 14 residues. The V end lost 7 bases, the J end lost 2 bases, and 13 bases lay between the germline ends. The CDR3 DNA reads as TGCGCCAGCTCTTTTGAGGGTCCTGGAAACACCATATATTTT. This encodes CASSFEGPGNTIYF.

The gene calls are TRBV10-3 and TRBJ2-1, with 7 bases fitting TRBD2. V lost 0 bases and J lost 0; bases outside the gene matches: 5. CDR1 is ENHRY and CDR2 is SYGVKD in the germline V gene. The CDR3 loop spans 17 amino acids. The CDR3 DNA sequence: TGTGCCATCAGTGAGTCGAGGGAGGGAACCTCCTACAATGAGCAGTTCTTC. Its translation is CAISESREGTSYNEQFF.

This clone appeared once. CDR3: CASSLLGLAGEQFF. The CDR3 nucleotides read TGTGCCAGCAGCTTACTCGGACTAGCCGGTGAGCAGTTCTTC. The chain joins TRBV7-3 to TRBJ2-1, with 8 bases that match TRBD2. The CDR3 contains 14 residues. The V gene end was trimmed by 2 bases and the J gene end by 9 bases; junction bases not matched to a gene: 6. Per the germline V gene, CDR1 is SGHTA and CDR2 is FQGTGA.

The rearrangement links TRBV5-1 to TRBJ2-1; 7 positions agree with TRBD2. Per germline, CDR1 SGHRS and CDR2 YFSETQ. Trimming removed 0 bases from V and 5 bases from J; junction bases left unmatched: 2. The length of the CDR3 is 14 residues. CDR3 amino acids: CASSLAGGNNEQFF. The CDR3 DNA follows: TGCGCCAGCAGCTTGGCCGGGGGGAACAATGAGCAGTTCTTC.

V and J are TRBV7-3 and TRBJ2-2; 13 nucleotides match TRBD2. The CDR3 length is 19 residues. With V trimmed by 0 bases and J by 5 bases, 9 bases remained unmatched. CDR1 and CDR2 from the germline V gene are SGHTA and FQGTGA. The CDR3 region has the DNA TGTGCCAGCAGCTTAACCCGGACTAGCGGGAGTTTCAGAACCGGGGAGCTGTTTTTT. Translating gives CASSLTRTSGSFRTGELFF.

This clone came up once. The sample holds other DNA sequences that translate to the same CDR3. The V and J genes are TRBV19 and TRBJ1-1; possibly TRBD1 for D (6 bases). CDR3 length: 13 amino acids. V lost 5 bases and J 0 bases, leaving 7 bases between the germline ends. From germline, CDR1 is LNHDA and CDR2 SQIVND (reference sequence). CDR3 DNA: TGTGCCAGTAGTGGACAGCTGAACACTGAAGCTTTCTTT. It yields the protein CASSGQLNTEAFF. The full variable domain, its missing parts supplied by reference TRBV19 and TRBJ1-1, is DGGITQSPKYLFRKEGQNVTLSCEQNLNHDAMYWYRQDPGQGLRLIYYSQIVNDFQKGDIAEGYSVSREKKESFPLTVTSAQKNPTAFYLCASSGQLNTEAFFGQGTRLTVV.

The CDR3: CAWSPSGQAGTGELFF. CDR3 DNA: TGTGCCTGGAGTCCTTCGGGACAGGCGGGCACCGGGGAGCTGTTTTTT. The gene calls are TRBV30 and TRBJ2-2; 8 bases are shared with TRBD1. The length of the CDR3 is 16 residues. V shed 2 bases, J shed 4 bases, and the junction held 9 bases outside the gene matches. Germline values: CDR1 GTSNPN, CDR2 SVGIG (reference sequence).

The rearrangement uses TRBV27 and TRBJ1-5; D is possibly TRBD1 (6 bases). Germline lookup yields CDR1 MNHEY and CDR2 SMNVEV (reference sequence). Trimming removed 6 bases from V and 4 bases from J, with 10 bases in between. The CDR3 covers 13 residues. For the CDR3, the DNA is TGTGCCAGCAGGAAACAGGGAAATCAGCCCCAGCATTTT. Translated, it gives CASRKQGNQPQHF.

The DNA for the CDR3 is TGTGCCAGCAGATCCGGACAGGGGCTGATTACACCCCTCCACTTT. It encodes CASRSGQGLITPLHF. This chain connects TRBV6-5 to TRBJ1-6, with TRBD1 identical over 9 bases. V was pared by 6 bases and J by 11 bases, with 11 bases of the junction left unmatched. The V gene's germline CDR1 is MNHEY and CDR2 SVGAGI. The CDR3 runs 15 residues.

This rearrangement joins TRBV11-2 to TRBJ2-3, with 11 bases that match TRBD2. CDR3 length: 15 amino acids. Germline V gene sequence: CDR1 SGHAT, CDR2 FQNNGV. The V segment lost 4 bases and the J segment 6 bases; nucleotides outside the gene matches: 6. The CDR3 sequence: CASSSLAGGADTQYF. In DNA, the CDR3 is TGTGCCAGCAGCTCCCTAGCGGGAGGCGCGGATACGCAGTATTTT.

The chain recombines TRBV5-4 with TRBJ1-4, with 7 bases fitting TRBD1. Trimming at V came to 3 bases and at J to 4 bases, leaving 3 bases not matched to a gene. This CDR3 contains 14 residues. In germline, CDR1 is SGHNT, CDR2 YYREEE (reference sequence). CDR3 nucleotides: TGTGCCAGCAGCTACAGGGACAGTAATGAAAAACTGTTTTTT. Protein product: CASSYRDSNEKLFF.